The subject of this entry is one T cell receptor (beta chain). The antigen is undetermined. The PCR employed 60 Vbeta primers together with 13 Jbeta primers. TCRdb keeps only in-frame clones here, not all; method: immunoSEQ multiplex PCR. The sample holds over 130,000 clones; about four fifths are singletons and the top ten take around 6.5%. Germline assignment: CDR1 MGHDK and CDR2 SYGVNS. The length of the CDR3 is 14 residues. V lost 4 bases to trimming and J lost 0 bases, with 8 bases between them. The data are from a study of cytomegalovirus exposure and HLA in healthy donors. Findings and caveats of the study: Later on, a genetic analysis was performed. It linked a missense variant in DCLRE1C with V- and J-gene trimming of TCR beta. After further analysis at a later stage, 16,951 TCR beta sequences were associated with HLA alleles at 0.05 false discovery rate.

The sample consisted of PBMCs. The chain links TRBV25-1 to TRBJ2-3; D unresolved. The clonotype originates from a man between 45 and 60 years old in good health and CMV-seropositive. This chain's CDR3 is CASSGSISTDTQYF. The CDR3 region has the DNA TGTGCCAGCAGTGGTAGCATTAGCACAGATACGCAGTATTTT.